This T cell receptor beta chain appears in the sequencing data of a study of blood T cell repertoires in COVID-19. The CDR3 sequence is 8 residues long. TCRdb keeps only in-frame clones here, not all; method: immunoSEQ multiplex PCR. The data contain 150,000 to 200,000 clones, about 91% of them singletons. The sample taken for sequencing was peripheral blood. V usage is TRBV21-1 and J usage is TRBJ2-7; the D call TRBD2 from the table was never checked on the DNA. TRBV21-1 is deemed a pseudogene. This sequence originates from a woman aged 50 to 60 with acute or convalescent COVID-19. CDR3 sequence reads: CASGGSYF. As DNA, the CDR3 is TGTGCCAGCGGCGGCTCGTACTTC.